The clone carrying this T cell receptor beta chain showed up just a few times. This CDR3 is 15 amino acids long. J lost 0 bases, V lost 5 bases, and 7 bases had no gene match. Germline-derived CDR1 and CDR2 are MNHNS and SASEGT. The sample originates from a study of identical twins. Unique molecular identifiers were in the cDNA, with template-switch universal primer binding. TCRdb reprocessed the 5' RACE reads via MiXCR and lists one record per CDR3 protein. The sample holds over 500,000 distinct CDR3 sequences, 20% to 25% seen once. These same records also appear under a second study, on T cells expressing NK-cell markers. That work adds: The TCR beta repertoires were obtained from sorted CD3+CD56+NKG2C+, CD3+CD56+NKG2C- and CD3+CD56-NKG2C+ T cells.

The sample comprised CD4+ T cells sorted from blood. V and J are TRBV6-1 and TRBJ2-7, with 7 bases matching TRBD2. This TCR derives from a young woman in good health. For the CDR3, the DNA is TGTGCCAGCAGTCGACTAGCCCTCTACTCCTACGAGCAGTACTTC. Encoded protein: CASSRLALYSYEQYF.